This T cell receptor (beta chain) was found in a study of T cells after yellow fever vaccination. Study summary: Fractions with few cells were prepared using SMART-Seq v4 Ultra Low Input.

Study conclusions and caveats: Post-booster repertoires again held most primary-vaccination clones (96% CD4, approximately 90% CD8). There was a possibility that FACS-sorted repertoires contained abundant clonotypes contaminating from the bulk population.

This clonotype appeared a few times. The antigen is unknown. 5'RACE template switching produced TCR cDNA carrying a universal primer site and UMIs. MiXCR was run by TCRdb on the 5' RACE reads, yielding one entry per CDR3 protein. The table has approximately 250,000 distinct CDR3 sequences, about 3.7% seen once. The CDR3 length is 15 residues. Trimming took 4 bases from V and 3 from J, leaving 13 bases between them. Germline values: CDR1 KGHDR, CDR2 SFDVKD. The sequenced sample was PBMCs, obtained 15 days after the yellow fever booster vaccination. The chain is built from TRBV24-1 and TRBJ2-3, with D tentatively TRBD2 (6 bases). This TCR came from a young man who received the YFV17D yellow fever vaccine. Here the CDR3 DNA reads TGTGCCACCAGTGAATCATCGGAGGGGACAGATACGCAGTATTTT. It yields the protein CATSESSEGTDTQYF.